These 2 T cell receptor beta chains originate from one sample sequenced in a study of sequential checkpoint blockade in melanoma. Some clones are missing from TCRdb's copy, which holds only in-frame ones; the method was immunoSEQ multiplex PCR. The data contain more than 10,000 clones, roughly four fifths of them singletons. Stated treatment: randomized to nivolumab then ipilimumab (arm A) or the reverse (arm B). The sample in question was CD8+ T cells sorted from blood (inferred from file names), obtained from a patient given nivolumab and ipilimumab in sequence. Source of these receptors: a human donor with melanoma.

The chain has TRBV28 and TRBJ2-5, with D perhaps TRBD2 (5 bases). Trimming removed 6 bases at V and 11 bases at J, with 19 bases between. CDR3 length equals 13 residues. Looked up from germline, CDR1 is MDHEN and CDR2 is SYDVKM. The CDR3 nucleotides are TGTGCCAGCAGCTTTTCGGCTTTGTGGGAGCAGTACTTC. As protein: CASSFSALWEQYF. Based on the CDR3 plus reference TRBV28 and TRBJ2-5, the full variable domain is DVKVTQSSRYLVKRTGEKVFLECVQDMDHENMFWYRQDPGLGLRLIYFSYDVKMKEKGDIPEGYSVSREKKERFSLILESASTNQTSMYLCASSFSALWEQYFGPGTRLLVL.

The chain combines TRBV27 with TRBJ2-3; 11 bases fit TRBD2. The CDR3 runs to 17 residues. CDR1 and CDR2 from the germline V gene are MNHEY and SMNVEV (reference sequence). Trimming cost V 6 bases and J 2 bases; bases outside gene matches: 10. The CDR3 loop reads CASSPTLTSGATDTQYF. The CDR3 DNA follows: TGTGCCAGCAGCCCAACCCTGACTAGCGGGGCCACAGATACGCAGTATTTT.